This T cell receptor beta chain appears in the sequencing data of a study of blood T cell repertoires in COVID-19. Study in general: Samples representing acute and convalescent COVID-19 were sourced from the United States, Italy and Spain.

Measured with immunoSEQ multiplex PCR; TCRdb has only the in-frame clones, and not every one. The sample lists approximately 140,000 clones; around 80% were seen once. Clinical history reported by participants formed the basis on which cohorts were assigned. The length of the CDR3 is 14 residues. Germline CDR1 reads SGHDT; CDR2 reads YYEEEE. Losses at the gene ends were 4 bases for V and 5 bases for J; bases not matched to a gene: 6. The sequenced sample was PBMCs or T cells enriched from blood (not recorded which). The chain recombines TRBV5-6 with TRBJ2-3, with TRBD1 matching over 8 bases. This TCR was recovered from a man aged 40-49 years with acute COVID-19. CDR3 amino acids: CASSVDRGGDTQYF. The CDR3 DNA sequence: TGTGCCAGCAGCGTTGACAGGGGAGGAGATACGCAGTATTTT.